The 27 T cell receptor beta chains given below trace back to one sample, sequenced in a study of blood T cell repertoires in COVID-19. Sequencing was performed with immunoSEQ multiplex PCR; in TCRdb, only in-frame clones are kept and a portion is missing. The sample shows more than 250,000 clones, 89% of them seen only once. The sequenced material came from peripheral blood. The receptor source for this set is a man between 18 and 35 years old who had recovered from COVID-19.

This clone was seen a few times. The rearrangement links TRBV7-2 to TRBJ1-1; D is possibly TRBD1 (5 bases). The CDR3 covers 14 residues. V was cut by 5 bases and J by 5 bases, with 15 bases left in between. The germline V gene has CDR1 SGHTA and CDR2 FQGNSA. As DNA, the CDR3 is TGTGCCAGCAGCGCGTCCCTGGGGGGGACTGAAGCTTTCTTT. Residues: CASSASLGGTEAFF.

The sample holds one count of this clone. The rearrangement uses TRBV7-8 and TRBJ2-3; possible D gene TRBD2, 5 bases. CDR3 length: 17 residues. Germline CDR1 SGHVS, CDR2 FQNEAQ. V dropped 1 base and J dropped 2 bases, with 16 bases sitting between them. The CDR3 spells CASSLERDKRNTDTQYF. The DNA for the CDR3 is TGTGCCAGCAGCTTAGAGAGGGATAAGAGGAACACAGATACGCAGTATTTT.

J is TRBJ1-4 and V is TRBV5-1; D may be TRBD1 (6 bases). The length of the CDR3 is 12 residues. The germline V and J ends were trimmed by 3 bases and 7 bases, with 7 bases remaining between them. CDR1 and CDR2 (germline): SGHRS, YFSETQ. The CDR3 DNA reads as TGCGCCAGCAGCTCCAGGGGTGAAAAACTGTTTTTT. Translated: CASSSRGEKLFF. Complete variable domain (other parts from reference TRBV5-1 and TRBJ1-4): KAGVTQTPRYLIKTRGQQVTLSCSPISGHRSVSWYQQTPGQGLQFLFEYFSETQRNKGNFPGRFSGRQFSNSRSEMNVSTLELGDSALYLCASSSRGEKLFFGSGTQLSVL.

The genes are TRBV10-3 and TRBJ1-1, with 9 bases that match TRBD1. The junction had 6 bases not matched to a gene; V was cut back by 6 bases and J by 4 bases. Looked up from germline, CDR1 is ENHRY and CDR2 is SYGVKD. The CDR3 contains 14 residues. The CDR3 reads CAIRRDRDSTEAFF. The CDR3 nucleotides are TGTGCCATCAGACGGGACAGGGATAGCACTGAAGCTTTCTTT.

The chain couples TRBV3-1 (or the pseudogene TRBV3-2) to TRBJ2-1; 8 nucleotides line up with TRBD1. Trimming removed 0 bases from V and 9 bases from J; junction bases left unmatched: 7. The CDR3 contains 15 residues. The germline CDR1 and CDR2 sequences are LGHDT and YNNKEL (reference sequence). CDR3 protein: CASSQDGRTGSEQFF. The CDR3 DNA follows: TGTGCCAGCAGCCAAGATGGAAGGACAGGGAGTGAGCAGTTCTTC.

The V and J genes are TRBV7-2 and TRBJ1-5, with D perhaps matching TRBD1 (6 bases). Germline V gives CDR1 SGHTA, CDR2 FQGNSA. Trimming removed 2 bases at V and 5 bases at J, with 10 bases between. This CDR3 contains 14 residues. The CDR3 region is CASSLYAGDQPQHF. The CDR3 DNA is TGTGCCAGCAGCTTATATGCAGGGGATCAGCCCCAGCATTTT.

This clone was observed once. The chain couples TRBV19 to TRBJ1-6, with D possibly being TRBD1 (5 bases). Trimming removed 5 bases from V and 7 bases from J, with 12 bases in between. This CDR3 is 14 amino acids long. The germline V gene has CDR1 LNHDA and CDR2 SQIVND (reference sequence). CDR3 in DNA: TGTGCCAGTAGTCTGGCAGGGCGGAATTCACCCCTCCACTTT. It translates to CASSLAGRNSPLHF.

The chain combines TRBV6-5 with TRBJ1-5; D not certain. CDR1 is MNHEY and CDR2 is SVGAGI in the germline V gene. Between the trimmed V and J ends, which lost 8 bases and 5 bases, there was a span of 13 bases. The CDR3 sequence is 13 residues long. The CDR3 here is CASSAGFYQPQHF. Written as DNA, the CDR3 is TGTGCCAGCTCAGCGGGGTTTTATCAGCCCCAGCATTTT.

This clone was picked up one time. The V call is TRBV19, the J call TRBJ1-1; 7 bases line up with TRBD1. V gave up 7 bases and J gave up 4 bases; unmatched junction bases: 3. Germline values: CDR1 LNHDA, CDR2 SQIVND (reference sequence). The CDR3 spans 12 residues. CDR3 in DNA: TGTGCCAGTACAACAGGGGTCACTGAAGCTTTCTTT. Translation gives CASTTGVTEAFF.

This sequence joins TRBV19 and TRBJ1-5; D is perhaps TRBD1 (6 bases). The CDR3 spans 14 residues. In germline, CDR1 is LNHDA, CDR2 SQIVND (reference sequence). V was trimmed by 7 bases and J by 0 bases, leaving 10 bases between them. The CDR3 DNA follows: TGTGCCAGTACCACAGGGTATAGCAATCAGCCCCAGCATTTT. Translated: CASTTGYSNQPQHF.

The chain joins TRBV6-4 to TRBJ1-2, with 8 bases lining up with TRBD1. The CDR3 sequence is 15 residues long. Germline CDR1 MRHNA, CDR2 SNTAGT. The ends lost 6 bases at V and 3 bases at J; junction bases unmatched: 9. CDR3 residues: CASSPRPGQDYGYTF. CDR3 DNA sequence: TGTGCCAGCAGCCCACGCCCGGGACAGGACTATGGCTACACCTTC.

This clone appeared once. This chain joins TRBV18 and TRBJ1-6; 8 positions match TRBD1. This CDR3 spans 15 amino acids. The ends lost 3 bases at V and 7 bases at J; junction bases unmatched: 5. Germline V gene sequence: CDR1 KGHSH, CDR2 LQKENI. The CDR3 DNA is TGTGCCAGCTCACCTCGGACAGGGAACAATTCACCCCTCCACTTT. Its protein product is CASSPRTGNNSPLHF. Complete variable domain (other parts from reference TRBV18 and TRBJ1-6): NAGVMQNPRHLVRRRGQEARLRCSPMKGHSHVYWYRQLPEEGLKFMVYLQKENIIDESGMPKERFSAEFPKEGPSILRIQQVVRGDSAAYFCASSPRTGNNSPLHFGNGTRLTVT.

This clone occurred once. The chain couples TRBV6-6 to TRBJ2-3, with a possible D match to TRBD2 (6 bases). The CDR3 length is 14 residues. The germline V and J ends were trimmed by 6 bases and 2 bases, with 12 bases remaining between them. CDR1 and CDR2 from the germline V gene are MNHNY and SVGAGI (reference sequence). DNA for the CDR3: TGTGCCAGCAGCCCGGAGGGGCTCACAGATACGCAGTATTTT. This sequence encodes CASSPEGLTDTQYF.

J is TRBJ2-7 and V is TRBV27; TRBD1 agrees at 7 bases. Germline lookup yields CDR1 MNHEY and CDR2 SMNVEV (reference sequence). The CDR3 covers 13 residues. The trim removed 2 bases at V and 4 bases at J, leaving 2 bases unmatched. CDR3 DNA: TGTGCCAGCAGTTTAACACAGGGGTACGAGCAGTACTTC. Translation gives CASSLTQGYEQYF.

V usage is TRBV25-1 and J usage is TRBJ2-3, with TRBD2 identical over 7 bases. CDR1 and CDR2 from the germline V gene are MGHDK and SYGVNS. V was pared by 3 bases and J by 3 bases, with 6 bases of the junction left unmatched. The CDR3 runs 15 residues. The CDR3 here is CASSDREDITDTQYF. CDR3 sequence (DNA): TGTGCCAGCAGTGACCGGGAGGACATTACAGATACGCAGTATTTT.

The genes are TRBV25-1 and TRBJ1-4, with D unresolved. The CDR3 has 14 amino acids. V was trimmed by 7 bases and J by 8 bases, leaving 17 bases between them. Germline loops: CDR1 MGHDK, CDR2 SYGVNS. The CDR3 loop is CASIAPGEREKLFF. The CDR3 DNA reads TGTGCCAGCATAGCCCCCGGGGAGCGGGAAAAACTGTTTTTT.

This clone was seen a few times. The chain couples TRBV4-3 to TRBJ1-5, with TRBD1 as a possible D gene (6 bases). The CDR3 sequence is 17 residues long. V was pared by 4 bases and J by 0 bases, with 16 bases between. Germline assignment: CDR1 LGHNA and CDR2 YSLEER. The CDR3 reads CASSRDATGNSNQPQHF. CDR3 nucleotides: TGCGCCAGCAGCCGAGATGCTACAGGGAATAGCAATCAGCCCCAGCATTTT.

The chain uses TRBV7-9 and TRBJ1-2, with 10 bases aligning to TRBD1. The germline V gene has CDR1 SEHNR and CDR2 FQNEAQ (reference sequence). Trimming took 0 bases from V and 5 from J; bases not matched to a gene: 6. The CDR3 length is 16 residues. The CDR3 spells CASSLATGGPKYGYTF. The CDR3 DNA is TGTGCCAGCAGCTTAGCGACAGGGGGCCCGAAGTATGGCTACACCTTC.

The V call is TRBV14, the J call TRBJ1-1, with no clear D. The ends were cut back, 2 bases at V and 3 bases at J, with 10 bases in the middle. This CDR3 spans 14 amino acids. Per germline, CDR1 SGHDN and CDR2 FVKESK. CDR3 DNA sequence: TGTGCCAGCAGCCAAACAAGCGCAGACACTGAAGCTTTCTTT. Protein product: CASSQTSADTEAFF.

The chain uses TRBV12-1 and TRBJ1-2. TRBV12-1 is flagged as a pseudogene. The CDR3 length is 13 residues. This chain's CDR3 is CASSLTSVYGYTF. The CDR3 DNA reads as TGTGCCAGCAGCCTCACGTCGGTGTATGGCTACACCTTC.

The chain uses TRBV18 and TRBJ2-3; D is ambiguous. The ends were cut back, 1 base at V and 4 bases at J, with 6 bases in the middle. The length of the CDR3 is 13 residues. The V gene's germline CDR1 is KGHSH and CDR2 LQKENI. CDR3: CASSPRAPDTQYF. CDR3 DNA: TGTGCCAGCTCACCACGGGCCCCAGATACGCAGTATTTT.

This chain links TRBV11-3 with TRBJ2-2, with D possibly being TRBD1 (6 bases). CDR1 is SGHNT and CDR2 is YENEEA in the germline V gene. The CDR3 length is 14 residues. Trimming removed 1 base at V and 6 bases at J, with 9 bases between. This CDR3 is CASSLGAGAGELFF. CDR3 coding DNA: TGTGCCAGCAGCTTAGGAGCAGGGGCCGGGGAGCTGTTTTTT.

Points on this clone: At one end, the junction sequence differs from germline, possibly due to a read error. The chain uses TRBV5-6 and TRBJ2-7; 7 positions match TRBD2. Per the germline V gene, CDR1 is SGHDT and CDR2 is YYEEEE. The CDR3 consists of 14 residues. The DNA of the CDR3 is TGTGCCAGCAGCTTGGGGCTGGGAGCGGGGCGAGGAGCCTTC. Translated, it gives CASSLGLGAGRGAF. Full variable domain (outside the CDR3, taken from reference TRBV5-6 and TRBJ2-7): DAGVTQSPTHLIKTRGQQVTLRCSPKSGHDTVSWYQQALGQGPQFIFQYYEEEERQRGNFPDRFSGHQFPNYSSELNVNALLLGDSALYLCASSLGLGAGRGAFGPGTRLTVT.

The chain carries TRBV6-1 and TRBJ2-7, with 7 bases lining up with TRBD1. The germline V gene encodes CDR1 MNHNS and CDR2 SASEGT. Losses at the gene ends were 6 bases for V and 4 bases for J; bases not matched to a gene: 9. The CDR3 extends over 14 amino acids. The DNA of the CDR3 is TGTGCCAGCAGACCGACAGGGACGGGTTACGAGCAGTACTTC. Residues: CASRPTGTGYEQYF.

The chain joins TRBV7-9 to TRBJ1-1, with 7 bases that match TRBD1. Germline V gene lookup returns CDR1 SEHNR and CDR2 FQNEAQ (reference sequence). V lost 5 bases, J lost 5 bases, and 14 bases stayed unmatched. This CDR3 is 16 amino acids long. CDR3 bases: TGTGCCAGCAGCCCCACCCCTGGGCAGGGGGAAACTGAAGCTTTCTTT. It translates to CASSPTPGQGETEAFF.

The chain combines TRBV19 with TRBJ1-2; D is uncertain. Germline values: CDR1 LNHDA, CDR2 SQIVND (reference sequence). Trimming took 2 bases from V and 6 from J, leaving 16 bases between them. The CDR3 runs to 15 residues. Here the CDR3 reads CASSITNTVYHGYTF. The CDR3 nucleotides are TGTGCCAGTAGTATAACCAATACGGTGTATCATGGCTACACCTTC.

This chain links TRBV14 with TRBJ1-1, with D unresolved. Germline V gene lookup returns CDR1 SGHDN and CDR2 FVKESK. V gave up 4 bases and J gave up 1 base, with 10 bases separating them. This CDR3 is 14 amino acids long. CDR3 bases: TGTGCCAGCAGCCCCCTCCTGGCGAACACTGAAGCTTTCTTT. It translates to CASSPLLANTEAFF.